This TCR beta chain was sequenced for a study of T cells after yellow fever vaccination. As for the study in general: Researchers used SMART-Seq v4 Ultra Low Input to prepare fractions that had low cell numbers. Whole-study findings and limits: Booster samples showed a return of most primary-vaccination clones (about 96% CD4, 85% to 90% CD8). Secondary responses were weaker yet peaked faster, day 5 versus 15.

The CDR3 loop spans 14 amino acids. Germline V gene sequence: CDR1 MNHEY, CDR2 SVGAGI. J lost 7 bases, V lost 8 bases, and 10 bases had no gene match. Template switching by 5'RACE produced TCR cDNA, adding a universal primer site and UMIs. TCRdb re-derived calls from the 5' RACE reads in MiXCR, one entry per CDR3 protein. The table shows nearly 300,000 distinct CDR3 sequences, with roughly 9% occurring only once. This clonotype was observed a few times. What it recognizes is unknown. This clonotype originated in a man aged 18-30 years who received the YFV17D yellow fever vaccine. The starting material was CD4+ T cells sorted from PBMCs, obtained 5 days after the yellow fever booster vaccination. This chain links TRBV6-5 with TRBJ1-4; 7 positions match TRBD1. The DNA for the CDR3 is TGTGCCAGCCGACGACGGACAGGTCGTGAAAAACTGTTTTTT. Its protein product is CASRRRTGREKLFF.